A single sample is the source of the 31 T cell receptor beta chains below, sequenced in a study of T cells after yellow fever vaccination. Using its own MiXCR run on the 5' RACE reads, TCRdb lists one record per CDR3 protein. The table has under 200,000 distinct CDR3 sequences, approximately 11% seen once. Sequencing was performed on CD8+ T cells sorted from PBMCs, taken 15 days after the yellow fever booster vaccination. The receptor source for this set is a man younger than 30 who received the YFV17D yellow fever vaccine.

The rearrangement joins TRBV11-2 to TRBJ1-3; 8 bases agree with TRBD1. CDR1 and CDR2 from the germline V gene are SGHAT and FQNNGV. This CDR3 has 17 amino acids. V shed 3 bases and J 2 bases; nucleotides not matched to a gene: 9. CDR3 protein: CASSFPLLRGPGNTIYF. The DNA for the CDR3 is TGTGCCAGCAGCTTCCCTCTGCTCAGGGGGCCTGGAAACACCATATATTTT. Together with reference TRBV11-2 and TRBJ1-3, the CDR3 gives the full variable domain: EAGVAQSPRYKIIEKRQSVAFWCNPISGHATLYWYQQILGQGPKLLIQFQNNGVVDDSQLPKDRFSAERLKGVDSTLKIQPAKLEDSAVYLCASSFPLLRGPGNTIYFGEGSWLTVV.

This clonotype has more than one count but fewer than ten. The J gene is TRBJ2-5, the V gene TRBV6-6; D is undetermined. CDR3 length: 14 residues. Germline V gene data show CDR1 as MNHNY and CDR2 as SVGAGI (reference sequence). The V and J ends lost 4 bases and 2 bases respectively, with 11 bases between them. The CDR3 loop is CASSSPPVQETQYF. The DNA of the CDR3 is TGTGCCAGCAGTTCCCCCCCAGTTCAAGAGACCCAGTACTTC.

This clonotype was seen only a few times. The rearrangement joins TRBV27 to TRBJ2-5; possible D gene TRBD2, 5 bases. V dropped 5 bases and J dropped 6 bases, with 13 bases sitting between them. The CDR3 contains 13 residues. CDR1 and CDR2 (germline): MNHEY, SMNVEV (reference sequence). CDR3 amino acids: CASSKDWDQTQYF. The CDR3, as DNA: TGTGCCAGCAGTAAGGACTGGGATCAGACCCAGTACTTC.

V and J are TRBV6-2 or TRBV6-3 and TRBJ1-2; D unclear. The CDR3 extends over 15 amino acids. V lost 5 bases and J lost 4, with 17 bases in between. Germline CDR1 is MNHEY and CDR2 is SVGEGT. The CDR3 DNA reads TGTGCCAGCAGTCCCGGGCCTATCCTCCCCTATGGCTACACCTTC. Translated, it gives CASSPGPILPYGYTF.

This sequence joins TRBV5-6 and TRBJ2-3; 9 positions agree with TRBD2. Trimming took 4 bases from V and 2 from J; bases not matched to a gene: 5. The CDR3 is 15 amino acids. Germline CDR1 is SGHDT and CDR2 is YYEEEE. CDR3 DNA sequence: TGTGCCAGCAGCCGACTAGCGGAATTCACAGATACGCAGTATTTT. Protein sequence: CASSRLAEFTDTQYF.

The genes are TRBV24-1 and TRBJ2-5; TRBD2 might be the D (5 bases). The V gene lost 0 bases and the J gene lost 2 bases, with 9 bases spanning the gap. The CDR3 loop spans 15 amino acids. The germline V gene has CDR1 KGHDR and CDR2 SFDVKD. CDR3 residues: CATSDLYSGQETQYF. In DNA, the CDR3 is TGTGCCACCAGTGATTTGTACAGCGGACAAGAGACCCAGTACTTC.

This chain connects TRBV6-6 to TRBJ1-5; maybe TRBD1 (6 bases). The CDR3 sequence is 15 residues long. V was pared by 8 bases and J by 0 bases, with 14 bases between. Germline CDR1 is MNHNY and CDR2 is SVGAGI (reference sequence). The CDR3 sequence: CASSGGRNSNQPQHF. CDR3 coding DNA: TGTGCCAGCTCTGGGGGCAGAAATAGCAATCAGCCCCAGCATTTT.

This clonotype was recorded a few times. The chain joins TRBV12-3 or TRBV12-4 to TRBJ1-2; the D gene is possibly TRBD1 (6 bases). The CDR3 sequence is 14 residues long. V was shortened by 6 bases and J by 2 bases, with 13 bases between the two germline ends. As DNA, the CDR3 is TGTGCCAGCAGCGATGTCGGGACAAACTATGGCTACACCTTC. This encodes CASSDVGTNYGYTF.

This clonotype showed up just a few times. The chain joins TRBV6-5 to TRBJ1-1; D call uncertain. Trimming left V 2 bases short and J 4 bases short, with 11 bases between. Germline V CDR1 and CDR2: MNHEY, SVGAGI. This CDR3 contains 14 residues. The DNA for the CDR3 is TGTGCCAGCAGTTACGACGCCGGGAGCACTGAAGCTTTCTTT. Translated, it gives CASSYDAGSTEAFF.

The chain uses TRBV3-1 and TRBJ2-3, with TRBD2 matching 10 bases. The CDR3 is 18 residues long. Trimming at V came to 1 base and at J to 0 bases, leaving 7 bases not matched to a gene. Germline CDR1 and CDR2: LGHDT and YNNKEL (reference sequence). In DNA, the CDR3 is TGTGCCAGCAGCCAAGGGCTAGCGGGGGCCTCTAGCACAGATACGCAGTATTTT. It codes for CASSQGLAGASSTDTQYF.

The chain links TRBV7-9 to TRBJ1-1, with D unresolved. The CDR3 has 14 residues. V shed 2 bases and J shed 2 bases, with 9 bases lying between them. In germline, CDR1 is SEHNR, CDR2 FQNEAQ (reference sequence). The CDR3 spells CASSLFAGNTEAFF. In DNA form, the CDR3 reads TGTGCCAGCAGCTTATTCGCGGGTAACACTGAAGCTTTCTTT.

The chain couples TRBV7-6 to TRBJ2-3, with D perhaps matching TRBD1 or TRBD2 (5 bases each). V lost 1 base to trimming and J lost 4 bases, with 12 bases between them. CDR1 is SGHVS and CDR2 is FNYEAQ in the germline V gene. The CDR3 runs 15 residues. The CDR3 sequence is CASSLVEGRPDTQYF. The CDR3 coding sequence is TGTGCCAGCAGCTTAGTTGAGGGGAGACCAGATACGCAGTATTTT. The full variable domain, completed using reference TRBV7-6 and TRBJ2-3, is GAGVSQSPRYKVTKRGQDVALRCDPISGHVSLYWYRQALGQGPEFLTYFNYEAQQDKSGLPNDRFSAERPEGSISTLTIQRTEQRDSAMYRCASSLVEGRPDTQYFGPGTRLTVL.

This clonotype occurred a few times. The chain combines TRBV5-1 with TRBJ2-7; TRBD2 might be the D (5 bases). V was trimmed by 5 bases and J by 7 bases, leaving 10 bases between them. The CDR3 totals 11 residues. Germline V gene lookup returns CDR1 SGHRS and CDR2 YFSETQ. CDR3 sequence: CASRRAQEQYF. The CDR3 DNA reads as TGCGCCAGCAGGAGGGCGCAAGAGCAGTACTTC.

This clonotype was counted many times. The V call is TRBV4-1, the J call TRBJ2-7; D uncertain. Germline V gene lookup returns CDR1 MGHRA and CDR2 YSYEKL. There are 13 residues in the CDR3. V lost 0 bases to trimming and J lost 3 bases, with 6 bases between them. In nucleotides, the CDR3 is TGCGCCAGCAGCCAAGATTCCAGCTACGAGCAGTACTTC. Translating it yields CASSQDSSYEQYF.

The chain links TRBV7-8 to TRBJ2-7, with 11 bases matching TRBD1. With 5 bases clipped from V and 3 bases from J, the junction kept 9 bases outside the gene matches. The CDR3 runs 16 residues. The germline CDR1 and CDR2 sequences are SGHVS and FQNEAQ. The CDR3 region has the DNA TGTGCCAGCAGCCCGCAGGGACAGGGGGGGGACTACGAGCAGTACTTC. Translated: CASSPQGQGGDYEQYF. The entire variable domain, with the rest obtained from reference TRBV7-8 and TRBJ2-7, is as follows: GAGVSQSPRYKVAKRGQDVALRCDPISGHVSLFWYQQALGQGPEFLTYFQNEAQLDKSGLPSDRFFAERPEGSVSTLKIQRTQQEDSAVYLCASSPQGQGGDYEQYFGPGTRLTVT.

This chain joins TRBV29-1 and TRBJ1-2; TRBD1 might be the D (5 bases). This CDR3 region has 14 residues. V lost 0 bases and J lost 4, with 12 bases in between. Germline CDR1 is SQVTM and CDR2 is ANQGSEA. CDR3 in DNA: TGCAGCGTTGAAGAGAGGGGTGCGGGCTATGGCTACACCTTC. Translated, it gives CSVEERGAGYGYTF.

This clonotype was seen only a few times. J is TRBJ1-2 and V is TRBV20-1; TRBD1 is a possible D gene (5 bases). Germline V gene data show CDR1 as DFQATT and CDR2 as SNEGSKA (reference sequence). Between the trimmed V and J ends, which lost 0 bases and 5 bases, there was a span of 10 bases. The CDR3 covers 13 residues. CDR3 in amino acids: CSARDRDSYGYTF. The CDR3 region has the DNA TGCAGTGCTAGAGACAGGGATTCGTATGGCTACACCTTC.

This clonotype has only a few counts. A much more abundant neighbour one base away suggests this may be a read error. The CDR3 spells CASSEVLAGAQETQSF. Here the CDR3 DNA reads TGTGCCAGCAGTGAAGTTCTAGCGGGGGCCCAAGAGACCCAGTCCTTC. J is TRBJ2-5 and V is TRBV2; TRBD2 matches at 10 bases. Germline V CDR1 and CDR2: SNHLY, FYNNEI. This CDR3 spans 16 amino acids.

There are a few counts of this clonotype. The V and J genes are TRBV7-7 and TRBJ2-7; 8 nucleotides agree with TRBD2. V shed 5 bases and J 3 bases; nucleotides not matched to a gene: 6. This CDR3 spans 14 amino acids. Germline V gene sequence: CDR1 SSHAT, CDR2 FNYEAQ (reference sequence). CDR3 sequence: CASSKGLGGYEQYF. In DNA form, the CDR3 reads TGTGCCAGCAGCAAGGGACTAGGCGGCTACGAGCAGTACTTC.

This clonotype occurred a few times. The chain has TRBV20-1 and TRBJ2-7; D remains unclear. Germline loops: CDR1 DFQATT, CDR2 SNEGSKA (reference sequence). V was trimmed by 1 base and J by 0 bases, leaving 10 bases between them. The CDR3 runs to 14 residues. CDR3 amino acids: CSARVGSSSYEQYF. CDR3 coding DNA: TGCAGTGCTAGAGTTGGGTCTAGCTCCTACGAGCAGTACTTC.

The CDR3 reads CASSHLQPITGTDLFF. The CDR3 DNA reads as TGTGCCAGCAGCCACCTCCAGCCAATAACCGGGACTGACTTGTTCTTC. J is TRBJ2-1 and V is TRBV7-9; TRBD2 might be the D (6 bases). This CDR3 spans 16 amino acids. The germline CDR1 and CDR2 sequences are SEHNR and FQNEAQ (reference sequence). V was pared by 5 bases and J by 15 bases, with 29 bases between.

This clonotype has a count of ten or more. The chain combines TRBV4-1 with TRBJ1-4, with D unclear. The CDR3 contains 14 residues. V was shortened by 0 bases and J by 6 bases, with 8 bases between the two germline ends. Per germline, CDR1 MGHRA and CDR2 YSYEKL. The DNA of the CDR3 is TGCGCCAGCAGCCAAGAGACCGCCGATGAAAAACTGTTTTTT. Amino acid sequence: CASSQETADEKLFF.

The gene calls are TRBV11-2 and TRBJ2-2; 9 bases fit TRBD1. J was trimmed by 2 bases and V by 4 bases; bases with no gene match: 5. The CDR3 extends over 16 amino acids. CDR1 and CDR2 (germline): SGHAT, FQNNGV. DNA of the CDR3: TGTGCCAGCAGCTCGGTGGACAGGGGAAACACCGGGGAGCTGTTTTTT. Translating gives CASSSVDRGNTGELFF.

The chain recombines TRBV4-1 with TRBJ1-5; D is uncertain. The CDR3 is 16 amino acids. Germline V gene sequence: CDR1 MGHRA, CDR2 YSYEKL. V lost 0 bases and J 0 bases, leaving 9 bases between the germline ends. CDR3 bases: TGCGCCAGCAGCCAAGATGGTGGAATTAGCAATCAGCCCCAGCATTTT. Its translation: CASSQDGGISNQPQHF.

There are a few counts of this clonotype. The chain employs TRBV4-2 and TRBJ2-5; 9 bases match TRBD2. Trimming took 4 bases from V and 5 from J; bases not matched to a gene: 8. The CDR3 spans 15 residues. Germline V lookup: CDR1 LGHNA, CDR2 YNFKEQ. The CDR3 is CASSLERGVWETQYF. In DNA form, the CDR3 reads TGTGCCAGCAGCCTCGAGCGGGGGGTGTGGGAGACCCAGTACTTC.

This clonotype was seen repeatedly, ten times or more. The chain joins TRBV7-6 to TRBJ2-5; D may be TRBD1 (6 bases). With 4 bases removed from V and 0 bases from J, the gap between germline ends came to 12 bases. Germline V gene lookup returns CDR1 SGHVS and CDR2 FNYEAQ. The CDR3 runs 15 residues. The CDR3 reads CASSWTTGYQETQYF. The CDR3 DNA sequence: TGTGCCAGCAGCTGGACAACAGGGTACCAAGAGACCCAGTACTTC.

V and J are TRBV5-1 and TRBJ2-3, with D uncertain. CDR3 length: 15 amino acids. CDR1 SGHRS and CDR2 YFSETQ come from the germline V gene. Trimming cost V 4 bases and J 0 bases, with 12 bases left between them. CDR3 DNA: TGCGCCAGCAGCCCTGACCTGTTAAGCACAGATACGCAGTATTTT. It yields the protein CASSPDLLSTDTQYF.

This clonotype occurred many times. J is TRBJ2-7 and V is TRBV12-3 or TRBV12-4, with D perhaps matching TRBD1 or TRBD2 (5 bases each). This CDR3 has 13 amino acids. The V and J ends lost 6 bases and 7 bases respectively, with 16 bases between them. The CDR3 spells CASRGPSTGEQYV. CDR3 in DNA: TGTGCCAGCAGGGGACCTAGCACGGGAGAGCAGTACGTC.

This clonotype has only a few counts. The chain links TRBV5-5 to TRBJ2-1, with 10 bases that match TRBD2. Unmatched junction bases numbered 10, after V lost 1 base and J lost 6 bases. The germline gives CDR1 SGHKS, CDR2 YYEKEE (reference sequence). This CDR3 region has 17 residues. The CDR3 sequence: CASSLRLAGDLINEQFF. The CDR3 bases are TGTGCCAGCAGCTTGCGGCTAGCGGGGGATCTTATCAATGAGCAGTTCTTC. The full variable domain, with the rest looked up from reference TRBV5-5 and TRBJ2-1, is DAGVTQSPTHLIKTRGQQVTLRCSPISGHKSVSWYQQVLGQGPQFIFQYYEKEERGRGNFPDRFSARQFPNYSSELNVNALLLGDSALYLCASSLRLAGDLINEQFFGPGTRLTVL.

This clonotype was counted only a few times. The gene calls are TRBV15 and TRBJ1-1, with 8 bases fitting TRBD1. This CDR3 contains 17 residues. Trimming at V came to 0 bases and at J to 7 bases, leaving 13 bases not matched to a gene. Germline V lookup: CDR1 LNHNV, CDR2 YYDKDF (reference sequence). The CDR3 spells CATSRETRYGQGDEAFF. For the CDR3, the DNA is TGTGCCACCAGCAGAGAAACCCGATATGGACAGGGCGATGAAGCTTTCTTT.

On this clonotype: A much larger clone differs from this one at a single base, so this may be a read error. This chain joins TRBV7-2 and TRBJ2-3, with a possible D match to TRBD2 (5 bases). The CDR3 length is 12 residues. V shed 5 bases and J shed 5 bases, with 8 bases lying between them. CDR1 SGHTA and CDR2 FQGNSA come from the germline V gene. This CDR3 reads CASSPEGDTQYF. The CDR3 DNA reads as TGTGCCAGCAGCCCCGAGGGAGATACGCAGTATTTT.